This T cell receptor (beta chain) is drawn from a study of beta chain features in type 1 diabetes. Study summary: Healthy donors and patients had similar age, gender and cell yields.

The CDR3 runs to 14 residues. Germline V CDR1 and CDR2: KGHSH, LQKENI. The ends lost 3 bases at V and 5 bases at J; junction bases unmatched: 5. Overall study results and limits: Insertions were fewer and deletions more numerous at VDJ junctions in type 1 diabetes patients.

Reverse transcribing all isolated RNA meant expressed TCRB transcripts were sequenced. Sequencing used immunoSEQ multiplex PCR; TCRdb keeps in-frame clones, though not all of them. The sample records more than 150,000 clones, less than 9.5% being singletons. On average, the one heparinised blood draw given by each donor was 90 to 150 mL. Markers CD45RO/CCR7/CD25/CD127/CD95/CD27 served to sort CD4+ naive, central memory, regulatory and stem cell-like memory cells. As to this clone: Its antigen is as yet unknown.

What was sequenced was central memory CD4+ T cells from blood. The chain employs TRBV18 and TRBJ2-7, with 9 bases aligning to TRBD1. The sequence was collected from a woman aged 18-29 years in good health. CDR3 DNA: TGTGCCAGCTCACCGTTCCGGGACAGGGACGAGCAGTACTTC. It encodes CASSPFRDRDEQYF.